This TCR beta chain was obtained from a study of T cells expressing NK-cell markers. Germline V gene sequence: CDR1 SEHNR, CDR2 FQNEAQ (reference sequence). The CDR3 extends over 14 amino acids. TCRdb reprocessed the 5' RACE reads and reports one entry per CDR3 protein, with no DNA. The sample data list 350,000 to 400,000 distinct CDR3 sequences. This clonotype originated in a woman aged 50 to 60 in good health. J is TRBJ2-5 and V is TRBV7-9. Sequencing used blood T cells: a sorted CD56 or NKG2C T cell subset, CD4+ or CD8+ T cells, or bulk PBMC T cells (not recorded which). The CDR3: CASSLERFRETQYF.